This T cell receptor (beta chain) was captured by sequencing in a study of blood T cell repertoires in COVID-19. For the study at large: The samples span acute and convalescent COVID-19 from the United States, Italy and Spain. The analysed material was cDNA or gDNA that came from T cells, B-cell-depleted T cells, or PBMCs.

As originally analysed: Quantification of nucleated cells was approximated via reference gene primer amplification. Data came from immunoSEQ multiplex PCR; TCRdb stores just in-frame clones and leaves some out. V and J calls and clone size are those listed in that table; D and trimming were worked out from the DNA. The data contain about 190,000 clones, about 88% of them singletons. The CDR3 loop spans 20 amino acids. The ends lost 7 bases at V and 5 bases at J; junction bases unmatched: 23. J is TRBJ2-5 and V is TRBV23-1; TRBD1 agrees at 12 bases. TRBV23-1 is reported as an ORF; its role is uncertain. This receptor was obtained from a woman aged 40 to 49 who had recovered from COVID-19. Source material: peripheral blood. DNA for the CDR3: TGCGCCAGCAATGTGAATTGCGGAAGTTGGGGGGACAGGGGGCAGGAGACCCAGTACTTC. Translated: CASNVNCGSWGDRGQETQYF.